This T cell receptor (beta chain) was identified in a study of cytotoxic CD8 clonotypes in ibrutinib-treated CLL. In the study overall: There were about 10 relapsed/refractory patients and around 15 treatment-naive patients, and 17 to 18 were IGHV unmutated.

Sequencing was performed with immunoSEQ multiplex PCR; in TCRdb, only in-frame clones are kept and a portion is missing. Found here are about 17,000 clones, around three fifths of them singletons; the top ten hold 20% to 30%. Losses at the gene ends were 6 bases for V and 10 bases for J; bases not matched to a gene: 6. The CDR3 is 13 amino acids. The germline V gene encodes CDR1 MNHEY and CDR2 SMNVEV (reference sequence). The sequences come from PBMCs, collected after 12 months of ibrutinib treatment. This clonotype was obtained from a human donor with chronic lymphocytic leukemia. The chain combines TRBV27 with TRBJ1-1; 12 positions agree with TRBD1. The chain's CDR3 is CASSRDRGLLAFF. The CDR3 region has the DNA TGTGCCAGCAGCCGGGACAGGGGGCTATTAGCTTTCTTT.